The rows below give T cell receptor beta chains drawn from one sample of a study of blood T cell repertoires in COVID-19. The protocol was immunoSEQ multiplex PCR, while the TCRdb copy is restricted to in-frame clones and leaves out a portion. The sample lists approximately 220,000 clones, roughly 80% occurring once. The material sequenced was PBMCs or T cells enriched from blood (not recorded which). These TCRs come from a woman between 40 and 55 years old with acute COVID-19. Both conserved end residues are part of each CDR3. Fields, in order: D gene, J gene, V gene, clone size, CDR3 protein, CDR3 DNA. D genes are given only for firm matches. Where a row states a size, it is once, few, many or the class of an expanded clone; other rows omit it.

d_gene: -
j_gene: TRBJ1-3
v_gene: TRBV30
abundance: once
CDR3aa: CAWSVLRGGGNTIYF
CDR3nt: TGTGCCTGGAGTGTCCTGAGGGGGGGTGGAAACACCATATATTTT

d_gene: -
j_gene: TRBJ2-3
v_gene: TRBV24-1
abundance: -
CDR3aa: CATSLREKDTDTQYF
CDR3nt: TGTGCCACCAGTTTACGGGAGAAGGACACAGATACGCAGTATTTT

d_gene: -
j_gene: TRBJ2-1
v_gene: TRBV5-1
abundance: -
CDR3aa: CASSSFRGNNEQFF
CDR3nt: TGCGCCAGCAGCTCGTTCAGGGGAAACAATGAGCAGTTCTTC

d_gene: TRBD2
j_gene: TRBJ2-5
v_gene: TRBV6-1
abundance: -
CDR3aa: CASSELAGGGDGTQYF
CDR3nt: TGTGCCAGCAGTGAACTAGCGGGAGGCGGGGACGGGACCCAGTACTTC

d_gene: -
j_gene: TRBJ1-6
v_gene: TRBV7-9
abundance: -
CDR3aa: CASSSVSTNSPLHF
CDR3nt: TGTGCCAGCAGCTCAGTTTCCACCAATTCACCCCTCCACTTT

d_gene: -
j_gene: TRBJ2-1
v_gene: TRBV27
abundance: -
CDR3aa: CASSWGRRNEQFF
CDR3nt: TGTGCCAGCAGTTGGGGGAGGAGGAATGAGCAGTTCTTC

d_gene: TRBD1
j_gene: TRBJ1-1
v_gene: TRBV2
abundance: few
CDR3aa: CAKGGQGARTEAFF
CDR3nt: TGTGCCAAAGGAGGGCAGGGGGCAAGGACTGAAGCTTTCTTT

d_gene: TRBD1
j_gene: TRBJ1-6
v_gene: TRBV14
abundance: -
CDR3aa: CASSRPGTVNSPLHF
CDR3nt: TGTGCCAGCAGCCGACCCGGGACAGTTAATTCACCCCTCCACTTT

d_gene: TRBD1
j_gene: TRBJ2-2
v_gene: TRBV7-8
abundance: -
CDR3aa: CASSPRTTGGPGGELFF
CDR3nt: TGTGCCAGCAGCCCTAGGACGACAGGGGGCCCCGGCGGGGAGCTGTTTTTT

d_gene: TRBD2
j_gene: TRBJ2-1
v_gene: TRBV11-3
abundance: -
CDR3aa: CASSKGLAGDEQFF
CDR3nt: TGTGCCAGCAGCAAGGGACTAGCGGGGGACGAGCAGTTCTTC

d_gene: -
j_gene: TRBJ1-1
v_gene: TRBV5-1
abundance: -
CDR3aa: CASTTAGLNTEAFF
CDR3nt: TGCGCCAGCACCACCGCGGGATTGAACACTGAAGCTTTCTTT

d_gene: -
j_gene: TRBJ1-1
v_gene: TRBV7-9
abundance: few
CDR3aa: CASSFGGYEAFF
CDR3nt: TGTGCCAGCAGCTTCGGGGGATATGAAGCTTTCTTT

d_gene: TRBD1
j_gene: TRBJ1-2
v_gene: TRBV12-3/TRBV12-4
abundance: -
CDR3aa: CASSDHRGGGYTF
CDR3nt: TGTGCCAGCAGTGACCACAGGGGAGGAGGCTACACCTTC

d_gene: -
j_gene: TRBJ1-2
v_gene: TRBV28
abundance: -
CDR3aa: CASSLSRAVPIYGYTF
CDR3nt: TGTGCCAGCAGTTTAAGCAGGGCGGTACCCATCTATGGCTACACCTTC

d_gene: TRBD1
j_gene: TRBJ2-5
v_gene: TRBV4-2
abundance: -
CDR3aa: CASSQDQGLTGETQYF
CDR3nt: TGTGCCAGCAGCCAAGATCAGGGGTTGACAGGGGAGACCCAGTACTTC

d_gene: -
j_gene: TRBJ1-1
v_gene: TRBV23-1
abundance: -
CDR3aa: CASSQIIRGRNTEAFF
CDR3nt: TGCGCCAGCAGTCAAATTATTAGGGGGAGGAACACTGAAGCTTTCTTT

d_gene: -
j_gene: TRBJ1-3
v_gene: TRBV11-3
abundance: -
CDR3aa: CASSSTRTGELAGNTIYF
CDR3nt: TGTGCCAGCAGCTCGACCAGAACCGGGGAGCTAGCTGGAAACACCATATATTTT

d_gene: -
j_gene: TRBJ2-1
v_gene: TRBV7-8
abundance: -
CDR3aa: CASSPRGTVTEQFF
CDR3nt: TGTGCCAGCAGCCCCCGGGGAACGGTCACTGAGCAGTTCTTC

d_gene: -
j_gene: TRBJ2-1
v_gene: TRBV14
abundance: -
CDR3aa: CASSHLSGRSYNEQFF
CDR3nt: TGTGCCAGCAGCCACCTTTCTGGCCGCTCCTACAATGAGCAGTTCTTC

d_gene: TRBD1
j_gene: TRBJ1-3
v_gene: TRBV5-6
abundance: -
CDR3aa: CASSLPGQGNTIYF
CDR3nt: TGTGCCAGCAGCCTCCCGGGACAGGGAAACACCATATATTTT

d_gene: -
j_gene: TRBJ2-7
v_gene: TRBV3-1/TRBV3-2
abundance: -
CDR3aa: CASSQDGGPGGLTYEQYF
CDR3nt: TGTGCCAGCAGCCAAGATGGAGGGCCAGGTGGCCTTACCTACGAGCAGTACTTC

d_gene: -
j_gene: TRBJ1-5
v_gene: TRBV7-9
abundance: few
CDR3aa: CASSPGSNQPQHF
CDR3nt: TGTGCCAGCAGCCCAGGGTCCAATCAGCCCCAGCATTTT

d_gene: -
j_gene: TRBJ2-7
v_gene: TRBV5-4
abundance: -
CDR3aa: CASSLGVDPYEQYF
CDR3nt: TGTGCCAGCAGCTTAGGGGTAGACCCCTACGAGCAGTACTTC

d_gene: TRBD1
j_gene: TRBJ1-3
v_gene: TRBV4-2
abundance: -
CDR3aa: CASSQEGTGKVSGNTIYF
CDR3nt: TGTGCCAGCAGCCAAGAAGGGACAGGGAAGGTCTCTGGAAACACCATATATTTT

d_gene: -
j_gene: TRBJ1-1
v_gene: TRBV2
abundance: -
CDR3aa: CASSAPQTEAFF
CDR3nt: TGTGCCAGCAGTGCCCCCCAGACTGAAGCTTTCTTT

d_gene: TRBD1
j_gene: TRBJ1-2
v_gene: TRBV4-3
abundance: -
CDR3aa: CASSQIPGTGIYGYTF
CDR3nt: TGCGCCAGCAGCCAAATACCCGGGACAGGGATCTATGGCTACACCTTC

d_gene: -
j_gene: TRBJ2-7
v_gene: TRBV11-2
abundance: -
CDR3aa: CASSSGGRGDGYEQYF
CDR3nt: TGTGCCAGCAGTTCAGGGGGGCGGGGCGATGGCTACGAGCAGTACTTC

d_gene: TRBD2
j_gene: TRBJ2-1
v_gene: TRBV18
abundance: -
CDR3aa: CASSRMGLAGGPSSYNEQFF
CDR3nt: TGTGCCAGCTCACGGATGGGACTAGCGGGGGGGCCTTCCTCCTACAATGAGCAGTTCTTC

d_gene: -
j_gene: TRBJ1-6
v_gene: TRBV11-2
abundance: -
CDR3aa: CASRSSGGSNSPLHF
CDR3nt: TGTGCCAGCAGGTCTAGCGGGGGTTCTAATTCACCCCTCCACTTT

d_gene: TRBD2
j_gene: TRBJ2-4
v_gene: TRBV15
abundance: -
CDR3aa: CATSRRPGTSGKHIQYF
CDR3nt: TGTGCCACCAGCAGACGGCCAGGGACTAGCGGGAAGCACATTCAGTACTTC

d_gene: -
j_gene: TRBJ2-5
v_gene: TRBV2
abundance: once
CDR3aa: CASSDKRARGTQYF
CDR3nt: TGTGCCAGCAGTGATAAGAGGGCTAGAGGGACCCAGTACTTC

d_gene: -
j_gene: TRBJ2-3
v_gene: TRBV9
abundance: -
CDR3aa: CASSSGGTSTDTQYF
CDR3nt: TGTGCCAGCAGCTCAGGGGGGACTAGCACAGATACGCAGTATTTT

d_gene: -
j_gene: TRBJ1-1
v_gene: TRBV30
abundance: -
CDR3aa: CAWSRDLTEAFF
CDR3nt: TGTGCCTGGAGTCGAGATTTAACTGAAGCTTTCTTT

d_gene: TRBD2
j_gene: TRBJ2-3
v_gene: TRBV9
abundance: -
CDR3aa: CASSVATGDYTDTQYF
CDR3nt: TGTGCCAGCAGCGTAGCTACGGGGGACTACACAGATACGCAGTATTTT

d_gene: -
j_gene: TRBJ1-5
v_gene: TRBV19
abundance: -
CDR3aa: CASSMDGDQPQHF
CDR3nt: TGTGCCAGTAGTATGGATGGAGATCAGCCCCAGCATTTT

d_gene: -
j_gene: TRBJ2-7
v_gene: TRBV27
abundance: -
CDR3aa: CASSLSQVTEQYF
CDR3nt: TGTGCCAGCAGTTTATCTCAGGTTACCGAGCAGTACTTC

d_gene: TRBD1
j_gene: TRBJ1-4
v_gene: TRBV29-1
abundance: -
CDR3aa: CSGRQGEKLFF
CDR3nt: TGCAGCGGACGACAGGGGGAAAAACTGTTTTTT

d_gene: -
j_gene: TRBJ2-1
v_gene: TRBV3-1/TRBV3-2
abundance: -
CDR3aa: CASSQDPNNEQFF
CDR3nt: TGTGCCAGCAGCCAAGATCCTAACAATGAGCAGTTCTTC